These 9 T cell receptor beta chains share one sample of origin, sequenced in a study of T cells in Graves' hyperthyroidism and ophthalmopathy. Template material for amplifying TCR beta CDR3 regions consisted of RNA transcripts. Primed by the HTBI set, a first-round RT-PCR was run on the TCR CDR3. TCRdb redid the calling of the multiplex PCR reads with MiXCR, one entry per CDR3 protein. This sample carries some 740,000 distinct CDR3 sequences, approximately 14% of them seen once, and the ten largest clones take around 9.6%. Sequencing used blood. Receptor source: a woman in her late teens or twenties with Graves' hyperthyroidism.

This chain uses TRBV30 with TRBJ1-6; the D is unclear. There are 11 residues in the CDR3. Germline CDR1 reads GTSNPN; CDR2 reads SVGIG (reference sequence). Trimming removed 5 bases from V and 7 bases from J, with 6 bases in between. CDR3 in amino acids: CAWGGNSPLHF. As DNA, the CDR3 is TGTGCCTGGGGAGGCAATTCACCCCTCCACTTT.

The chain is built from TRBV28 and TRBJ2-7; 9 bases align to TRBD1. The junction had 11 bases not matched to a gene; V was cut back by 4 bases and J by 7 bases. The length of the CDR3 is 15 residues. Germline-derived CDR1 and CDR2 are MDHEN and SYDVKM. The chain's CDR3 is CASSWDRVPWGEQYF. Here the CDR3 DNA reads TGTGCCAGCAGTTGGGACAGGGTACCTTGGGGTGAGCAGTACTTC.

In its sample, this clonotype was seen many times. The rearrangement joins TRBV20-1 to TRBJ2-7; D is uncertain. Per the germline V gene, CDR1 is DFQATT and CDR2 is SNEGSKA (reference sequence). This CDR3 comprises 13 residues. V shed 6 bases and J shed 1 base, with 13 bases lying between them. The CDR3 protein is CSAPRPDSYEQYF. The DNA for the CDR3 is TGCAGTGCCCCCCGCCCAGATTCCTACGAGCAGTACTTC.

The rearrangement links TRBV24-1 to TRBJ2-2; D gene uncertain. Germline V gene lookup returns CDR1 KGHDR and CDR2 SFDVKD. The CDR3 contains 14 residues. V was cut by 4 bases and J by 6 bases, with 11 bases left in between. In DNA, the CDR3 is TGTGCCACCAGTGACCCGCGGTTCGCCGGGGAGCTGTTTTTT. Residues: CATSDPRFAGELFF.

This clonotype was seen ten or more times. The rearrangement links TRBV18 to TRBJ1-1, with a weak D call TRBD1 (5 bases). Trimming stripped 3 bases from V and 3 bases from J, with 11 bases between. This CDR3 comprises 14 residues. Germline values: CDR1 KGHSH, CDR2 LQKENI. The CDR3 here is CASSPAGPDTEAFF. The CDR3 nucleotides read TGTGCCAGCTCACCGGCAGGGCCAGACACTGAAGCTTTCTTT.

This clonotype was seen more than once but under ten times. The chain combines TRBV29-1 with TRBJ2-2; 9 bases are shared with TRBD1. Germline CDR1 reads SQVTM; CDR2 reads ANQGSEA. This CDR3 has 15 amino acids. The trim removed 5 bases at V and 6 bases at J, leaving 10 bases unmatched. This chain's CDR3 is CSVKQGALGPGELFF. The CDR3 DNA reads TGCAGCGTTAAACAGGGGGCGCTCGGTCCCGGGGAGCTGTTTTTT.

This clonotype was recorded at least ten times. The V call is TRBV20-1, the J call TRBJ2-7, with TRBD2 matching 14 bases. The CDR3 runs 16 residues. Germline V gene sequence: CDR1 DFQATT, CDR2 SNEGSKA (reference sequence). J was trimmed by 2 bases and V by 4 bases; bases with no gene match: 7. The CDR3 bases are TGCAGTGCTATGACTAGCGGGAGGGCCCTAACCTACGAGCAGTACTTC. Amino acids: CSAMTSGRALTYEQYF.

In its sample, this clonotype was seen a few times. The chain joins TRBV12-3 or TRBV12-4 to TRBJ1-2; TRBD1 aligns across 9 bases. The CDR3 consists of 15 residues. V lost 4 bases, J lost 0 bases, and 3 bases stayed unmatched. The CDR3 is CASSYTGGPNYGYTF. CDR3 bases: TGTGCCAGCAGTTATACAGGGGGCCCTAACTATGGCTACACCTTC.

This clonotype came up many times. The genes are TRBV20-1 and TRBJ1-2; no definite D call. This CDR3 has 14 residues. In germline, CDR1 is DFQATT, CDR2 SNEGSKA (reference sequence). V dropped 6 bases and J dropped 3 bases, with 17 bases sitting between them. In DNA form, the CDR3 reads TGCAGTGCCCCTCCCCCGTTTGGATACTATGGCTACACCTTC. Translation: CSAPPPFGYYGYTF.